This TCR beta chain was retrieved from a study of blood T cell repertoires in COVID-19. The wider study: Both acute and convalescent COVID-19 samples were obtained from the United States, Italy and Spain. The cDNA or gDNA used as material had been derived from T cells, B-cell-depleted T cells, or PBMCs.

Here immunoSEQ multiplex PCR was the method, and the copy in TCRdb shows in-frame clones only, minus some. Counted here are roughly 200,000 clones, 81% occurring once; the ten biggest clones make up about 11%. The CDR3 loop spans 13 amino acids. The germline V gene encodes CDR1 LGHDT and CDR2 YNNKEL (reference sequence). V shed 4 bases, J shed 5 bases, and the junction held 4 bases outside the gene matches. The sequencing input was peripheral blood. The clonotype comes from a middle-aged woman with COVID-19, enrolled during active disease. This chain links TRBV3-1 (or the pseudogene TRBV3-2) with TRBJ1-1; 7 bases agree with TRBD1. Here the CDR3 DNA reads TGTGCCAGCAGCCCAACGACAGGGACTGAAGCTTTCTTT. Translation: CASSPTTGTEAFF.